Here is one T cell receptor beta chain with its context. TCRdb's table, derived via immunoSEQ multiplex PCR, lists solely in-frame clones and lacks some. Altogether fewer than 25,000 clones are present, roughly 89% being singletons, with the ten largest covering 28%. The data derive from a study of preoperative IRX-2 immunotherapy in early breast cancer. Treatment noted: preoperative locoregional IRX-2 cytokine immunotherapy. This phase Ib study tested locoregional IRX-2 cytokine immunotherapy given before surgery. The CDR3 covers 14 residues. J gave up 4 bases and V 4 bases, and 3 bases lay outside the gene matches. Germline V gene sequence: CDR1 MGHRA, CDR2 YSYEKL.

This TCR came from a human donor with breast cancer. V gene TRBV4-1 combines with J gene TRBJ2-2; 7 nucleotides align to TRBD1. This material consisted of tumor tissue, taken after IRX-2 immunotherapy. This chain's CDR3 is CASSLSGGTGELFF. The CDR3 DNA reads TGCGCCAGCAGCCTCTCAGGGGGCACCGGGGAGCTGTTTTTT.